This T cell receptor (beta chain) comes out of a study of blood T cell repertoires in COVID-19. Study as a whole: Samples came from the United States, Italy and Spain, spanning acute and convalescent COVID-19. Sample material is recorded as cDNA or gDNA derived from T cells, B-cell-depleted T cells, or PBMCs.

Seattle patients were enrolled while actively infected and followed longitudinally. Study processing details: Estimation of nucleated cell counts relied on the amplification of reference gene primers. Generated by immunoSEQ multiplex PCR, the TCRdb table keeps only in-frame clones and is missing some. V and J calls and clone size are as listed in that table; D and trimming were resolved from the DNA. The sample holds 150,000 to 170,000 clones, around 83% seen once. The germline gives CDR1 SGDLS, CDR2 YYNGEE. Germline trimming cut 2 bases from V and 5 bases from J; bases unmatched to any gene: 9. The CDR3 has 15 amino acids.

The chain has TRBV9 and TRBJ2-5; 7 bases are shared with TRBD2. Sequencing was carried out using peripheral blood. The receptor comes from a woman in her sixties with COVID-19, enrolled during active disease. The CDR3 loop is CASSVMGGRGETQYF. DNA for the CDR3: TGTGCCAGCAGCGTCATGGGGGGGAGAGGGGAGACCCAGTACTTC.